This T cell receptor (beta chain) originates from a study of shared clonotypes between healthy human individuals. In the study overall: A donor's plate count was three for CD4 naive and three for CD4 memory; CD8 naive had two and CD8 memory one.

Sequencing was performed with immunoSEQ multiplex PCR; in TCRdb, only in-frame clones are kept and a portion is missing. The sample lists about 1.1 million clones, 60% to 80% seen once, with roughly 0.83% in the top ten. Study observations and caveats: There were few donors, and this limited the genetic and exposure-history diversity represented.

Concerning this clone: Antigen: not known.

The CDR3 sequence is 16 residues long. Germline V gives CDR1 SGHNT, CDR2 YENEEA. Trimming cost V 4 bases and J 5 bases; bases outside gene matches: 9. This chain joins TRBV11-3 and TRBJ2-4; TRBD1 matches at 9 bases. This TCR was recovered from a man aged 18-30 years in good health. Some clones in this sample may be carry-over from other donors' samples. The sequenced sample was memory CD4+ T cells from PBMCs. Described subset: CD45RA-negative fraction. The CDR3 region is CASSSSGQGPENIQYF. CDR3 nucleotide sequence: TGTGCCAGCAGCTCAAGCGGACAGGGGCCCGAAAACATTCAGTACTTC.